The present T cell receptor (beta chain) was sequenced within a study of blood T cell repertoires in COVID-19. Clones were sequenced by immunoSEQ multiplex PCR, and TCRdb holds only the in-frame ones, with some missing. The repertoire holds around 150,000 clones, with roughly 86% as singletons. The CDR3 spans 15 residues. Trimming at V came to 4 bases and at J to 6 bases, leaving 9 bases not matched to a gene. The germline CDR1 and CDR2 sequences are SGDLS and YYNGEE. The sequenced material came from PBMCs or T cells enriched from blood (not recorded which). This chain connects TRBV9 to TRBJ2-1; 8 bases map to TRBD1. The sequence was obtained from a woman aged 45-60 years with acute COVID-19. CDR3 in DNA: TGTGCCAGCAGCCCCAGGACAGGGCAAGGCAATGAGCAGTTCTTC. Amino acid sequence: CASSPRTGQGNEQFF.